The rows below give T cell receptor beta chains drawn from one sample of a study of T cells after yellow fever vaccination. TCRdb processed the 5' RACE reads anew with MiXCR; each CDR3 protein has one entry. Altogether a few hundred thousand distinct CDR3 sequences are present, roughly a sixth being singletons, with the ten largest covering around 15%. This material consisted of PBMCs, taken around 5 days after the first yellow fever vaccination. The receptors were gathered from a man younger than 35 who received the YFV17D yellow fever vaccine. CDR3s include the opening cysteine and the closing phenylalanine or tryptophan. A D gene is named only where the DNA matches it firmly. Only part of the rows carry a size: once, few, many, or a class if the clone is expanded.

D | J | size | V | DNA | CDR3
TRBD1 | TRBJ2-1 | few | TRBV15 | TGTGCCACCAGCAGAGGAAATTTCGGGACAGGGCCCTACAATGAGCAGTTCTTC | CATSRGNFGTGPYNEQFF
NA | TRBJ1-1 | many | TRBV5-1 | TGCGCCAGCAGCTTGTTAGCTATGAACACTGAAGCTTTCTTT | CASSLLAMNTEAFF
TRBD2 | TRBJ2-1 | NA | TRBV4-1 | TGCGCCGGAGCTCAGGGGACTAGCTCCTACAATGAGCAGTTCTTC | CAGAQGTSSYNEQFF
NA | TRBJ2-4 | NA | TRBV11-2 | TGTGCCAGCAGTCCTCTTAGGACAGGCCGGGGACTAGCCAAAAACATTCAGTACTTC | CASSPLRTGRGLAKNIQYF
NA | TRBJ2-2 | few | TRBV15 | TGTGCCACCAGCAGGGTGGGGGTGCGGACGGACACCGGGGAGCTGTTTTTT | CATSRVGVRTDTGELFF
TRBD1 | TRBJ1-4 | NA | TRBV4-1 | TGCGCCAGCAGCCAAGACGGGACAGGGCAAAATGAAAAACTGTTTTTT | CASSQDGTGQNEKLFF
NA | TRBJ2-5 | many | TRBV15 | TGTGCCACCAGCAGAGATCACTGGGGTCAAGAGACCCAGTACTTC | CATSRDHWGQETQYF
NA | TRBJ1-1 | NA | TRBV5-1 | TGCGCCAGCAGCTTGCCAGGGACCGAAGCTTTCTTT | CASSLPGTEAFF
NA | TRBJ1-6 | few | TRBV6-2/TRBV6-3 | TGTGCCAGCAGTTACTCGGTGCGTCTTGAGTCACCCCTCCACTTT | CASSYSVRLESPLHF
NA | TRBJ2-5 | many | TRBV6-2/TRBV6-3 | TGTGCCAGCAGTTCTGAGGAAGCCCGGGAGACCCAGTACTTC | CASSSEEARETQYF
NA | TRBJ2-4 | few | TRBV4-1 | TGCGCCAGCAGCCCGCTCAGGGTAGCCAAAAACATTCAGTACTTC | CASSPLRVAKNIQYF
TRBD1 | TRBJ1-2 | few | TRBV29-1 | TGCAGCGTTGCCCGGGACAGCAAAAACTATGGCTACACCTTC | CSVARDSKNYGYTF
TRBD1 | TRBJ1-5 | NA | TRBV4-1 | TGCGCCAGCAGCCAAAGACAGGGGGCCGCTCAGCCCCAGCATTTT | CASSQRQGAAQPQHF
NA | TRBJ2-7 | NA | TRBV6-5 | TGTGCCAGCAGTTACAACGGGCGGGGACCGACCTACGAGCAGTACTTC | CASSYNGRGPTYEQYF
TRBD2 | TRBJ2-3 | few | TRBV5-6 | TGTGCCAGCAGCGAGGAAAGCGGGGGGTTCGCAGATACGCAGTATTTT | CASSEESGGFADTQYF
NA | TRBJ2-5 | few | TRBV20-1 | TGCAGTGCTAGGGACTACCTGCCCGGGACCCAGTACTTC | CSARDYLPGTQYF
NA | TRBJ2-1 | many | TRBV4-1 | TGCGCCAGCAGCCAAGGAAGTGGGGGCTACAATGAGCAGTTCTTC | CASSQGSGGYNEQFF
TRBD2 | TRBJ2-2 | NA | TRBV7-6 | TGTGCCAGCAGCCGGACTAGCGGGGGGGCGCTGGGCACCGGGGAGCTGTTTTTT | CASSRTSGGALGTGELFF
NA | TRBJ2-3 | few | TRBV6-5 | TGTGCCAGCAGTTACTCGAACGTAGATACGCAGTATTTT | CASSYSNVDTQYF
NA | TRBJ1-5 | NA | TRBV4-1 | TGCGCCAGCAGCCAAGGGTGGGAATCAGCCCAGCATTTT | CASSQGWESAQHF
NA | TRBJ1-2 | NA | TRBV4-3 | TGCGCCAGCAGCCGGAGGGGGGTGAACGGCTACACCTTC | CASSRRGVNGYTF
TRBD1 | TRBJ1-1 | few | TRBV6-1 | TGTGCCAGCAGTCAAGGGGCAGGGGGGGACACTGAAGCTTTCTTT | CASSQGAGGDTEAFF
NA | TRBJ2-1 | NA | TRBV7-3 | TGTGCCAGCAGCCTACTCCTGGGAGGGGGGCCACGTATTGAGCAGTTCTTC | CASSLLLGGGPRIEQFF
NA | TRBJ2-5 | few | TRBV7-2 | TGTGCCTCGCAGGGGGGGGCCCTCAAGGGAGAGACCCAGTACTTC | CASQGGALKGETQYF
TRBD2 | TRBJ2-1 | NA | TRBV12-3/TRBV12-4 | TGTGCCAGCAGACCCCCGGGACTAGGGACCAATGAGCAGTTCTTC | CASRPPGLGTNEQFF
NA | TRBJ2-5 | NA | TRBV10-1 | TGCGCCAGCAGTGAGTCTTACAGGGAAGAGACCCAGTACTTC | CASSESYREETQYF
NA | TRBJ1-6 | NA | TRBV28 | TGTGCCAGCAGGCCGGGGGCGAGCAATTCACCCCTCCACTTT | CASRPGASNSPLHF
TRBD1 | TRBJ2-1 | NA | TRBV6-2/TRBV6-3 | TGTGCCAGCAGTTACCACCGGGACAGGGCCAATGAGCAGTTCTTC | CASSYHRDRANEQFF
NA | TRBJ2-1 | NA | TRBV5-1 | TGCGCCAGCAGCTTGTCCCTAGCGCAATACAATGAGCAGTTCTTC | CASSLSLAQYNEQFF
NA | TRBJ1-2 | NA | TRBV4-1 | TGCGCCAGCAGCCAAGTTTCGGAGGGGGGGAACTATGGCTACACCTTC | CASSQVSEGGNYGYTF
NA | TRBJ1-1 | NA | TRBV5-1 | TGCGCCAGCAGCTTGGGTCCGGTTGGTACTGAAGCTTTCTTT | CASSLGPVGTEAFF
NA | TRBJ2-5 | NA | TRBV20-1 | TGCAGTGCTAGTTTAAACCAAGAGACCCAGTACTTC | CSASLNQETQYF
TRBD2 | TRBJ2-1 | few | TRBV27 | TGTGCCAGCAGTCAGGGACTAGCGGTTAACAATGAGCAGTTCTTC | CASSQGLAVNNEQFF
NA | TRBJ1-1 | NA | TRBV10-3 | TGTGCCATCAGCACTGACAGGAACACTGAAGCTTTCTTT | CAISTDRNTEAFF
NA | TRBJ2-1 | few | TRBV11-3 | TGTGCCAGCAGCGCAAGACGGAGTACCTACAATGAGCAGTTCTTC | CASSARRSTYNEQFF
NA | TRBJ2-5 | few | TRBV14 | TGTGCCAGCAGCCCCCTGTCCAGCGGGGAGACCCAGTACTTC | CASSPLSSGETQYF
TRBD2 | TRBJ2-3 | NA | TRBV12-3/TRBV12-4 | TGTGCCAGCAGCGAAAGGACTAGCGGGGGGGCAGGAGATACGCAGTATTTT | CASSERTSGGAGDTQYF
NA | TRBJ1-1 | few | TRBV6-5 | TGTGCCAGCAGTTACGGTTCGCAGCCGAACACTGAAGCTTTCTTT | CASSYGSQPNTEAFF
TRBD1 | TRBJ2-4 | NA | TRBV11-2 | TGTGCCAGCAGCCTTCGACAGGGCAATGACATTCAGTACTTC | CASSLRQGNDIQYF
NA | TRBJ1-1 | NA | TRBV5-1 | TGCGCCAGCAGCTTTGGGTACATGAACACTGAAGCTTTCTTT | CASSFGYMNTEAFF
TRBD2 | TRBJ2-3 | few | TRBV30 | TGTGCCTGGGGGCTAGCGGGGGCCAGCACAGATACGCAGTATTTT | CAWGLAGASTDTQYF
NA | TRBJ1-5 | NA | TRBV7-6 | TGTGCCAGCAGCTTATACAGCGATTATGGGAGCAATCAGCCCCAGCATTTT | CASSLYSDYGSNQPQHF
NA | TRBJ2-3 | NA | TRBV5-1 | TGCGCCAGCAGCCCCAATCCGGGGGGCACAGATACGCAGTATTTT | CASSPNPGGTDTQYF